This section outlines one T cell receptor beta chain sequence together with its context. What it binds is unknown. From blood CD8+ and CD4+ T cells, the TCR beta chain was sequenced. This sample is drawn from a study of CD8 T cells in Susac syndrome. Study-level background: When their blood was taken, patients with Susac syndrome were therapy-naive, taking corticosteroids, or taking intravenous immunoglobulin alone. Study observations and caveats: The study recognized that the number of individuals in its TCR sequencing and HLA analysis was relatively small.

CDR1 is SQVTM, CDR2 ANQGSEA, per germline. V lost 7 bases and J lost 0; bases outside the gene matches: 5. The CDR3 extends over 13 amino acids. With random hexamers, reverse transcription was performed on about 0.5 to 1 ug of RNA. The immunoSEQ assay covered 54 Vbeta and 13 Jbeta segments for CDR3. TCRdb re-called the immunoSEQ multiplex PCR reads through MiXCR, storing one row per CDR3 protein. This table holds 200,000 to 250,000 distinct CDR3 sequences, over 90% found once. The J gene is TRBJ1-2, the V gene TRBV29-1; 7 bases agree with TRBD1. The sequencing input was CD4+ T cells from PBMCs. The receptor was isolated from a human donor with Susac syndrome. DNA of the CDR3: TGCAGCGCCAACGACAGGGCTAACTATGGCTACACCTTC. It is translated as CSANDRANYGYTF.